The next 25 T cell receptor beta chains were all read from a single sample in a study of T cells in Graves' hyperthyroidism and ophthalmopathy. Amplified regions were TCR beta CDR3 sequences from RNA transcripts. HTBI primers were employed in a first-round RT-PCR of the TCR CDR3. TCRdb redid the calling of the multiplex PCR reads with MiXCR, one entry per CDR3 protein. The data contain over 500,000 distinct CDR3 sequences, 16% of them singletons. The sample was blood. The receptors originated from a woman in her thirties with Graves' ophthalmopathy.

This clonotype was observed many times. The chain recombines TRBV6-2 or TRBV6-3 with TRBJ2-1; no clear D gene. The CDR3 is 13 amino acids. V shed 8 bases and J shed 2 bases, with 10 bases lying between them. Germline V CDR1 and CDR2: MNHEY, SVGEGT. The CDR3: CASGVLTYNEQFF. As DNA, the CDR3 is TGTGCCAGCGGCGTATTAACCTACAATGAGCAGTTCTTC.

A few counts support this clonotype. V gene TRBV4-1 combines with J gene TRBJ2-5; 11 nucleotides line up with TRBD2. There are 16 residues in the CDR3. Trimming at V came to 4 bases and at J to 2 bases, leaving 6 bases not matched to a gene. Germline V lookup: CDR1 MGHRA, CDR2 YSYEKL. The CDR3 bases are TGCGCCAGCAGCCCAGGGACTAGCGGACGACAAGAGACCCAGTACTTC. It specifies CASSPGTSGRQETQYF.

In this sample, this clonotype turned up many times. This chain joins TRBV30 and TRBJ2-1, with unresolved D. Germline CDR1 is GTSNPN and CDR2 is SVGIG (reference sequence). CDR3 length: 11 amino acids. Trimming took 0 bases from V and 9 from J, leaving 6 bases between them. CDR3 residues: CAWSVRVEQFF. The DNA for the CDR3 is TGTGCCTGGAGTGTACGTGTTGAGCAGTTCTTC.

This chain uses TRBV12-3 or TRBV12-4 with TRBJ1-1, with no clear D. V lost 3 bases and J lost 3, with 23 bases in between. This CDR3 spans 18 amino acids. CDR3 region: CASSFFPRRGHWYTEAFF. Written as DNA, the CDR3 is TGTGCCAGCAGTTTTTTCCCCCGGCGGGGTCATTGGTACACTGAAGCTTTCTTT.

This chain links TRBV7-6 with TRBJ2-7; 10 positions match TRBD2. This CDR3 comprises 14 residues. From germline, CDR1 is SGHVS and CDR2 FNYEAQ. The V and J ends lost 1 base and 6 bases, in that order; junction bases with no gene match: 3. DNA of the CDR3: TGTGCCAGCAGCTTAGAAGCTAGCGGGGGCGAGCAGTACTTC. As protein: CASSLEASGGEQYF.

This clonotype showed up just a few times. CDR3 loop: CASSPRRQPQHF. The CDR3 nucleotides read TGTGCCAGCAGTCCCCGAAGACAGCCCCAGCATTTT. V gene TRBV6-1 combines with J gene TRBJ1-5; the D is unclear. V lost 5 bases and J lost 7, with 9 bases in between. Germline V gene data show CDR1 as MNHNS and CDR2 as SASEGT. This CDR3 has 12 residues.

This clonotype came up many times. This chain joins TRBV6-1 and TRBJ2-5; D is unclear. From germline, CDR1 is MNHNS and CDR2 SASEGT. The V gene lost 6 bases and the J gene lost 4 bases, with 12 bases spanning the gap. The CDR3 extends over 13 amino acids. CDR3 bases: TGTGCCAGCAGCCTTGCTGAGGCAGAGACCCAGTACTTC. This translates into CASSLAEAETQYF.

This clonotype was counted only a few times. CDR3 sequence: CASSPRAGDLQETQYF. The CDR3 region has the DNA TGTGCCAGCAGCCCCAGGGCAGGAGATCTCCAAGAGACCCAGTACTTC. The chain links TRBV7-2 to TRBJ2-5, with D maybe TRBD1 (5 bases). This CDR3 is built from 16 residues. The V end lost 5 bases, the J end lost 1 base, and 17 bases lay between the germline ends. Germline lookup yields CDR1 SGHTA and CDR2 FQGNSA.

This clonotype was observed a few times. The CDR3 protein is CASSGPTRDTEAFF. In DNA form, the CDR3 reads TGTGCCAGCAGTGGCCCTACGAGGGACACTGAAGCTTTCTTT. The rearrangement uses TRBV2 and TRBJ1-1, with D unresolved. Between the trimmed V and J ends, which lost 4 bases and 3 bases, there was a span of 12 bases. The length of the CDR3 is 14 residues. The germline CDR1 and CDR2 sequences are SNHLY and FYNNEI. The full variable domain, completed using reference TRBV2 and TRBJ1-1, is EPEVTQTPSHQVTQMGQEVILRCVPISNHLYFYWYRQILGQKVEFLVSFYNNEISEKSEIFDDQFSVERPDGSNFTLKIRSTKLEDSAMYFCASSGPTRDTEAFFGQGTRLTVV.

The genes are TRBV5-5 and TRBJ1-1, with D hard to call. The V end was cut by 2 bases, the J end by 1 base, with 12 bases between. The CDR3 sequence is 15 residues long. Germline V lookup: CDR1 SGHKS, CDR2 YYEKEE (reference sequence). CDR3 sequence reads: CASSFTLGANTEAFF. The CDR3 DNA follows: TGTGCCAGCAGCTTTACATTAGGAGCGAACACTGAAGCTTTCTTT.

This clonotype has ten or more counts. The rearrangement joins TRBV2 to TRBJ1-2; TRBD1 is a possible D gene (5 bases). Trimming took off 3 bases at V and 2 bases at J, with 7 bases between the two ends. The germline V gene has CDR1 SNHLY and CDR2 FYNNEI. The length of the CDR3 is 13 residues. CDR3 amino acids: CASSDRANYGYTF. The CDR3 bases are TGTGCCAGCAGTGACAGGGCAAACTATGGCTACACCTTC.

The chain couples TRBV6-1 to TRBJ2-3; 7 nucleotides match TRBD2. The CDR3 is made up of 16 amino acids. V lost 5 bases, J lost 6 bases, and 14 bases stayed unmatched. Germline CDR1 and CDR2: MNHNS and SASEGT. The CDR3 bases are TGTGCCAGCAGTTATTTCTCTAGCGGCGCTAGGGATACGCAGTATTTT. It encodes CASSYFSSGARDTQYF.

The DNA of the CDR3 is TGTGCCAGCAGGGGCCACTATGGCTACACCTTC. Translation gives CASRGHYGYTF. The chain employs TRBV12-3 or TRBV12-4 and TRBJ1-2; D gene unclear. CDR3 length: 11 residues. Trimming pared 6 bases from V and 3 bases from J, leaving 5 bases between.

This clonotype was counted many times. The CDR3 DNA sequence: TGTGCCAGCAGCTGGGCGGGGGTCGGCGGGAGGGCCAGTGAGCAGTTCTTC. Amino acids: CASSWAGVGGRASEQFF. The chain carries TRBV11-2 and TRBJ2-1; TRBD2 aligns across 9 bases. The CDR3 is 17 amino acids. Germline assignment: CDR1 SGHAT and CDR2 FQNNGV. V lost 4 bases, J lost 9 bases, and 16 bases stayed unmatched.

This clonotype was seen many times. This chain uses TRBV3-1 with TRBJ2-7, with no clear D. Trimming removed 0 bases at V and 6 bases at J, with 9 bases between. This CDR3 comprises 13 residues. CDR1 and CDR2 (germline): LGHDT, YNNKEL (reference sequence). For the CDR3, the DNA is TGTGCCAGCAGCCAAGATAGGGCGGCCGAGCAGTACTTC. Its protein is CASSQDRAAEQYF.

V usage is TRBV27 and J usage is TRBJ2-3; 9 bases are a match to TRBD2. This CDR3 has 17 residues. The V and J ends lost 4 bases and 3 bases, in that order; junction bases with no gene match: 11. Per germline, CDR1 MNHEY and CDR2 SMNVEV (reference sequence). The chain's CDR3 is CASSYRGAGGETDTQYF. CDR3 DNA sequence: TGTGCCAGCAGTTACAGGGGTGCGGGAGGGGAGACAGATACGCAGTATTTT.

This clonotype was detected ten times or more. The J gene is TRBJ2-1, the V gene TRBV20-1, with D perhaps matching TRBD1 or TRBD2 (5 bases each). CDR1 is DFQATT, CDR2 SNEGSKA, per germline (reference sequence). CDR3 length: 15 amino acids. Trimming stripped 0 bases from V and 3 bases from J, with 12 bases between. DNA of the CDR3: TGCAGTGCTAGAGAAATCGGGACGGTCTACAATGAGCAGTTCTTC. Protein product: CSAREIGTVYNEQFF.

This clonotype appeared a few times. The J gene is TRBJ1-4, the V gene TRBV6-1, with TRBD1 identical over 8 bases. V lost 3 bases and J lost 6; bases outside the gene matches: 9. CDR1 is MNHNS, CDR2 SASEGT, per germline. The CDR3 length is 16 residues. DNA for the CDR3: TGTGCCAGCAGTGATGGGACAGGTCCCGGGGATGAAAAACTGTTTTTT. It yields the protein CASSDGTGPGDEKLFF.

The chain joins TRBV29-1 to TRBJ1-4; D unresolved. V was clipped by 7 bases and J by 3 bases, with 15 bases between them. Looked up from germline, CDR1 is SQVTM and CDR2 is ANQGSEA. The CDR3 runs 14 residues. CDR3 region: CSDPPGFANEKLFF. CDR3 in DNA: TGCAGCGACCCACCAGGCTTCGCTAATGAAAAACTGTTTTTT.

This clonotype showed up many times. The chain has TRBV3-1 and TRBJ2-1; D is unresolved. V lost 1 base and J lost 7, with 17 bases in between. The CDR3 contains 16 residues. Germline V gene data show CDR1 as LGHDT and CDR2 as YNNKEL (reference sequence). CDR3 in amino acids: CASSQVLRVSGNEQFF. Written as DNA, the CDR3 is TGTGCCAGCAGCCAAGTTTTAAGGGTATCCGGAAATGAGCAGTTCTTC.

This clonotype was recorded many times. V usage is TRBV27 and J usage is TRBJ2-7, with a weak D call TRBD2 (6 bases). The CDR3 extends over 14 amino acids. Per germline, CDR1 MNHEY and CDR2 SMNVEV (reference sequence). V was shortened by 5 bases and J by 2 bases, with 13 bases between the two germline ends. Here the CDR3 reads CASSPLAYTYEQYF. CDR3 sequence (DNA): TGTGCCAGCAGTCCGCTAGCGTATACCTACGAGCAGTACTTC.

A few counts support this clonotype. The chain carries TRBV19 and TRBJ1-5; TRBD1 matches at 9 bases. The junction had 5 bases not matched to a gene; V was cut back by 5 bases and J by 0 bases. The CDR3 covers 16 residues. Germline V gives CDR1 LNHDA, CDR2 SQIVND (reference sequence). The CDR3 sequence: CASSGQGTYSNQPQHF. Written as DNA, the CDR3 is TGTGCCAGTAGTGGACAGGGGACGTATAGCAATCAGCCCCAGCATTTT.

This clonotype was detected ten times or more. The chain employs TRBV3-1 and TRBJ2-2; 11 positions agree with TRBD2. Germline CDR1 and CDR2: LGHDT and YNNKEL (reference sequence). This CDR3 contains 16 residues. J gave up 6 bases and V 0 bases, and 3 bases lay outside the gene matches. CDR3 protein: CASSQELAGVAGELFF. Written as DNA, the CDR3 is TGTGCCAGCAGCCAAGAACTAGCGGGAGTAGCCGGGGAGCTGTTTTTT.

The chain recombines TRBV10-3 with TRBJ2-1, with 10 nucleotides matching TRBD2. This CDR3 is built from 15 residues. V lost 4 bases, J lost 4 bases, and 4 bases stayed unmatched. CDR1 is ENHRY and CDR2 is SYGVKD in the germline V gene. The CDR3 DNA is TGTGCCATCAGTGGAACTAGCGGGACGTACAATGAGCAGTTCTTC. Translation gives CAISGTSGTYNEQFF.

The V call is TRBV20-1, the J call TRBJ1-1, with D uncertain. CDR1 and CDR2 (germline): DFQATT, SNEGSKA (reference sequence). There are 13 residues in the CDR3. Trimming removed 1 base at V and 4 bases at J, with 10 bases between. The CDR3 DNA follows: TGCAGTGCTAGAGTAGAGGGCGGCACTGAAGCTTTCTTT. Its translation: CSARVEGGTEAFF.